This paragraph reports one TCR beta chain. Its antigen is unknown. These data are taken from a study of cytomegalovirus exposure and HLA in healthy donors. Study-wide results and limits: Certain sequence variants were highly shared and formed a cluster, and this cluster was likely a sequencing artifact. The classifier, whose performance was assessed in both the original and validation cohorts, reportedly diagnosed cytomegalovirus status with high specificity and sensitivity. Per a later analysis, HLA-associated TCR beta chains showed more clonal expansion than other, equally common TCR beta chains. Most TCR sequences were seen very rarely across donors, but some public TCRs occurred in many.

The PCR made use of 60 Vbeta and 13 Jbeta primers. Assay used: immunoSEQ multiplex PCR; TCRdb lists only in-frame clones, some missing. Here the sample spans 110,000 or so clones, under 90% being singletons. Germline CDR1 MDHEN, CDR2 SYDVKM. V lost 6 bases, J lost 9 bases, and 18 bases lay in between. The CDR3 has 14 residues. Sequencing used PBMCs. The sequence was obtained from a woman aged 18 to 35 in good health and CMV-seronegative. The chain has TRBV28 and TRBJ1-5; a possible D gene is TRBD1 (5 bases). DNA of the CDR3: TGTGCCAGCAGAGGCCCCCCGGGGGGGTGGCCCCAGCATTTT. This sequence encodes CASRGPPGGWPQHF.